This T cell receptor (beta chain) stems from a study of T cells after yellow fever vaccination. This clonotype was observed many times. The antigen remains unidentified. Study-level results: After the booster, about 95% of CD4 and 88% of CD8 primary-response clones were re-detected.

CDR3 length: 14 amino acids. V was pared by 0 bases and J by 10 bases, with 11 bases between. In germline, CDR1 is SGDLS, CDR2 YYNGEE. A universal primer site and UMIs were added as TCR cDNA was made by 5'RACE template switching. TCRdb analysed the 5' RACE reads with MiXCR anew, one entry per CDR3 protein. The repertoire holds about 74,000 distinct CDR3 sequences, with roughly 7.4% as singletons. The sample consisted of CD8+ T cells sorted from PBMCs, taken 4 to 5 days after the first yellow fever vaccination. The sequence derives from a man aged 18 to 29 who received the YFV17D yellow fever vaccine. V and J are TRBV9 and TRBJ1-6; a possible D gene is TRBD1 (5 bases). The DNA of the CDR3 is TGTGCCAGCAGCGTAGAGGACATCCCCTCACCCCTCCACTTT. Protein: CASSVEDIPSPLHF.